The 20 T cell receptor beta chains given below trace back to one sample, sequenced in a study of blood T cell repertoires in COVID-19. Measured with immunoSEQ multiplex PCR; TCRdb has only the in-frame clones, and not every one. This table has about 280,000 clones, 70% to 90% appearing once. The sample consisted of peripheral blood. Receptors originate from a man aged 50 or older with active or convalescent COVID-19.

The chain is built from TRBV15 and TRBJ1-2; D remains ambiguous. Germline V CDR1 and CDR2: LNHNV, YYDKDF (reference sequence). The ends were cut back, 0 bases at V and 10 bases at J, with 9 bases in the middle. The CDR3 has 12 amino acids. The CDR3 bases are TGTGCCACCAGCAGAGATCATGGACTCTACACCTTC. This encodes CATSRDHGLYTF.

The rearrangement links TRBV5-6 to TRBJ1-6, with TRBD1 matching over 7 bases. V lost 5 bases and J lost 9; bases outside the gene matches: 11. CDR1 is SGHDT and CDR2 is YYEEEE in the germline V gene. The CDR3 covers 15 residues. The DNA of the CDR3 is TGTGCCAGCAGATATTCCGGGACAGCCCCTTCACCCCTCCACTTT. This translates into CASRYSGTAPSPLHF.

This clone was detected only a few times. V gene TRBV9 combines with J gene TRBJ2-5; 8 nucleotides agree with TRBD2. This CDR3 is 13 amino acids long. V was clipped by 3 bases and J by 7 bases; unmatched bases: 5. Germline CDR1 reads SGDLS; CDR2 reads YYNGEE. The CDR3 nucleotides read TGTGCCAGCAGCGCCGGGAGGGGGGGGACCCAGTACTTC. It encodes CASSAGRGGTQYF.

CDR3 DNA sequence: TGCAGCGTTGTCACCAGCTCTGGAAACACCATATATTTT. Translation gives CSVVTSSGNTIYF. This chain links TRBV29-1 with TRBJ1-3, with D hard to call. Germline CDR1 SQVTM, CDR2 ANQGSEA. Trimming cost V 4 bases and J 0 bases, with 7 bases left between them. This CDR3 contains 13 residues.

The chain couples TRBV30 to TRBJ2-3; TRBD2 matches at 10 bases. The CDR3 contains 15 residues. The ends lost 2 bases at V and 3 bases at J; junction bases unmatched: 5. Per the germline V gene, CDR1 is GTSNPN and CDR2 is SVGIG (reference sequence). The CDR3 sequence is CAWSTASGSTDTQYF. As DNA, the CDR3 is TGTGCCTGGAGTACTGCTAGCGGGAGTACAGATACGCAGTATTTT.

The gene calls are TRBV18 and TRBJ2-7; 10 bases fit TRBD2. V was clipped by 3 bases and J by 2 bases; unmatched bases: 10. In germline, CDR1 is KGHSH, CDR2 LQKENI. This CDR3 has 17 residues. In DNA form, the CDR3 reads TGTGCCAGCTCACCGCCAAAAGGACTAGCGGACCCCTACGAGCAGTACTTC. Protein: CASSPPKGLADPYEQYF. Filled out from reference TRBV18 and TRBJ2-7, the complete variable domain reads NAGVMQNPRHLVRRRGQEARLRCSPMKGHSHVYWYRQLPEEGLKFMVYLQKENIIDESGMPKERFSAEFPKEGPSILRIQQVVRGDSAAYFCASSPPKGLADPYEQYFGPGTRLTVT.

The chain joins TRBV9 to TRBJ1-4; D remains unclear. Germline V gene data show CDR1 as SGDLS and CDR2 as YYNGEE. V lost 3 bases and J 4 bases, leaving 13 bases between the germline ends. This CDR3 comprises 15 residues. The CDR3 is CASSESWQRNEKLFF. The CDR3 DNA sequence: TGTGCCAGCAGCGAGTCGTGGCAGCGTAATGAAAAACTGTTTTTT. The complete variable domain, with remaining parts taken from reference TRBV9 and TRBJ1-4, reads DSGVTQTPKHLITATGQRVTLRCSPRSGDLSVYWYQQSLDQGLQFLIQYYNGEERAKGNILERFSAQQFPDLHSELNLSSLELGDSALYFCASSESWQRNEKLFFGSGTQLSVL.

This clone was seen only once. V usage is TRBV7-2 and J usage is TRBJ2-3, with D perhaps matching TRBD2 (7 bases). This CDR3 spans 15 amino acids. Germline assignment: CDR1 SGHTA and CDR2 FQGNSA. Trimming cost V 5 bases and J 6 bases, with 18 bases left between them. CDR3: CASSPTVGGADTQYF. CDR3 DNA sequence: TGTGCCAGCAGCCCAACCGTGGGGGGGGCGGATACGCAGTATTTT.

J is TRBJ1-6 and V is TRBV14; D is possibly TRBD1 (5 bases). CDR1 SGHDN and CDR2 FVKESK come from the germline V gene. V dropped 0 bases and J dropped 6 bases, with 15 bases sitting between them. The CDR3 runs to 17 residues. The CDR3 DNA reads TGTGCCAGCAGCCAAGATAAGGGAAGGGGCATTAATTCACCCCTCCACTTT. Residues: CASSQDKGRGINSPLHF.

To note about this clone: Other DNA sequences within the sample encode an identical CDR3. The chain carries TRBV18 and TRBJ1-1; D unclear. CDR1 and CDR2 from the germline V gene are KGHSH and LQKENI. The V and J ends lost 0 bases and 0 bases respectively, with 5 bases between them. The CDR3 consists of 14 residues. CDR3 bases: TGTGCCAGCTCACCACCCAGCGTGAACACTGAAGCTTTCTTT. This codes for CASSPPSVNTEAFF.

In the case of this clone: In the same sample, other DNA sequences code for this CDR3. The rearrangement links TRBV9 to TRBJ2-3, with TRBD2 matching 7 bases. V trimming: 8 bases; J trimming: 3 bases; junction bases outside the gene matches: 9. This CDR3 region has 14 residues. CDR1 and CDR2 from the germline V gene are SGDLS and YYNGEE. The CDR3 coding sequence is TGTGCCAGTAATCGGGGGGTGTCGACAGATACGCAGTATTTT. This translates into CASNRGVSTDTQYF.

This rearrangement joins TRBV14 to TRBJ2-2, with a possible D match to TRBD2 (5 bases). Germline loops: CDR1 SGHDN, CDR2 FVKESK. The CDR3 has 14 residues. V was trimmed by 1 base and J by 3 bases, leaving 6 bases between them. CDR3 region: CASSQGGDTGELFF. The CDR3 DNA is TGTGCCAGCAGCCAAGGGGGAGACACCGGGGAGCTGTTTTTT.

This chain joins TRBV11-2 and TRBJ2-7, with 8 bases lining up with TRBD2. Germline V gene sequence: CDR1 SGHAT, CDR2 FQNNGV. V trimming: 7 bases; J trimming: 1 base; junction bases outside the gene matches: 12. The CDR3 runs to 16 residues. CDR3 nucleotide sequence: TGTGCCAGCACCGACCATGGGACTAGGGGTTCCTACGAGCAGTACTTC. Its translation is CASTDHGTRGSYEQYF.

The chain combines TRBV28 with TRBJ2-5; 8 bases match TRBD1. J was trimmed by 1 base and V by 5 bases; bases with no gene match: 0. The CDR3 loop spans 13 amino acids. CDR1 is MDHEN and CDR2 is SYDVKM in the germline V gene. For the CDR3, the DNA is TGTGCCAGCAGTGACAGGGGCCAAGAGACCCAGTACTTC. It yields the protein CASSDRGQETQYF.

This chain links TRBV28 with TRBJ1-2; TRBD1 might be the D (6 bases). V gave up 6 bases and J gave up 3 bases, with 14 bases separating them. CDR3 length: 14 residues. Looked up from germline, CDR1 is MDHEN and CDR2 is SYDVKM. The CDR3 bases are TGTGCCAGCAGGAGGCAGGGGTATCACTATGGCTACACCTTC. Its protein is CASRRQGYHYGYTF.

This rearrangement joins TRBV7-3 to TRBJ2-2; 12 bases fit TRBD2. The CDR3 contains 16 residues. CDR1 and CDR2 (germline): SGHTA, FQGTGA. J lost 7 bases, V lost 2 bases, and 5 bases had no gene match. CDR3 nucleotide sequence: TGTGCCAGCAGCTTAGGGGGACTAGCGGGCAACGGGGAGCTGTTTTTT. Translating it yields CASSLGGLAGNGELFF.

The chain links TRBV15 to TRBJ2-3; possibly TRBD1 for D (5 bases). CDR1 LNHNV and CDR2 YYDKDF come from the germline V gene (reference sequence). V was shortened by 4 bases and J by 7 bases, with 9 bases between the two germline ends. CDR3 length equals 12 residues. The CDR3 region has the DNA TGTGCCACCAGCACGGACATAAATACGCAGTATTTT. Translated: CATSTDINTQYF.

This clone was seen only once. The chain employs TRBV7-9 and TRBJ2-2; D gene unclear. CDR1 and CDR2 (germline): SEHNR, FQNEAQ (reference sequence). The V end was cut by 5 bases, the J end by 1 base, with 14 bases between. The CDR3 covers 16 residues. CDR3 sequence (DNA): TGTGCCAGCAGCGACCACCTAGTGTTGAACACCGGGGAGCTGTTTTTT. Encoded protein: CASSDHLVLNTGELFF.

This sequence joins TRBV11-3 and TRBJ2-1; 10 positions agree with TRBD2. The junction had 6 bases not matched to a gene; V was cut back by 3 bases and J by 1 base. Germline assignment: CDR1 SGHNT and CDR2 YENEEA. The CDR3 loop spans 17 amino acids. Here the CDR3 reads CASSFRTSGTSYNEQFF. The CDR3 nucleotides read TGTGCCAGCAGCTTTCGGACTAGCGGTACATCCTACAATGAGCAGTTCTTC.

J is TRBJ1-2 and V is TRBV30; 7 nucleotides agree with TRBD1. Germline V gene sequence: CDR1 GTSNPN, CDR2 SVGIG (reference sequence). The V segment lost 0 bases and the J segment 5 bases; nucleotides outside the gene matches: 15. This CDR3 is 17 amino acids long. The CDR3 loop is CAWSVARTHRGGYGYTF. The CDR3 nucleotides are TGTGCCTGGAGTGTAGCCCGAACACACAGGGGTGGATATGGCTACACCTTC.